This TCR beta chain emerged from a study of radiotherapy plus CTLA-4 blockade in lung cancer. TCRdb's copy holds only in-frame clones and misses some; the assay was immunoSEQ multiplex PCR. The table shows about 49,000 clones, with about 85% occurring only once. Germline assignment: CDR1 ENHRY and CDR2 SYGVKD. The ends lost 10 bases at V and 6 bases at J; junction bases unmatched: 16. The length of the CDR3 is 15 residues. The receptor comes from a human donor with non-small cell lung cancer whose response to radiotherapy plus ipilimumab could not be evaluated. Sequences were derived from peripheral blood, sampled from a patient treated with radiotherapy plus ipilimumab. This chain joins TRBV10-3 and TRBJ2-7; 9 bases are a match to TRBD2. The CDR3 here is CATRGGGRAVGEQYF. For the CDR3, the DNA is TGTGCCACGCGAGGGGGCGGGAGGGCCGTCGGCGAGCAGTACTTC.